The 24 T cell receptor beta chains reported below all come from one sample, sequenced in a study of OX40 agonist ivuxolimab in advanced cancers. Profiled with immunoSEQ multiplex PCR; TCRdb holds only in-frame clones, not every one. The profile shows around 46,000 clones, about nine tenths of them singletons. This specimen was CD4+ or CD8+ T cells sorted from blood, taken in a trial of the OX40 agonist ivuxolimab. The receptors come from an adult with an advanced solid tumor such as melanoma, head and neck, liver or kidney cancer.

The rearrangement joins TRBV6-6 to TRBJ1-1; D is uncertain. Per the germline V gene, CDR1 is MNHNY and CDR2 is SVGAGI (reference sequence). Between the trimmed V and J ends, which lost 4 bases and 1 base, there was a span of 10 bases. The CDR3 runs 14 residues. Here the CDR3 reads CASSSDEKNTEAFF. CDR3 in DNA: TGTGCCAGCAGTTCGGACGAGAAGAACACTGAAGCTTTCTTT.

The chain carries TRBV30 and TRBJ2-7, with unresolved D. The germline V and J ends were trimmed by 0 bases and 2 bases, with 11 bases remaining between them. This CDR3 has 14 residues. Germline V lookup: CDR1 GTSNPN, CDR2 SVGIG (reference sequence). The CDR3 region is CAWSVGLGAYEQYF. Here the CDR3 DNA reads TGTGCCTGGAGTGTGGGTCTCGGCGCCTACGAGCAGTACTTC.

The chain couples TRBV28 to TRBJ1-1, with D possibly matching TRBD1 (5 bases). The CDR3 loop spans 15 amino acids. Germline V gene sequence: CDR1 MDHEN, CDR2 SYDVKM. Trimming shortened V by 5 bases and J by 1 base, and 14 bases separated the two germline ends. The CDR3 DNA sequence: TGTGCCAGCAGTATTGAGACAGCCAAGAACACTGAAGCTTTCTTT. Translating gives CASSIETAKNTEAFF.

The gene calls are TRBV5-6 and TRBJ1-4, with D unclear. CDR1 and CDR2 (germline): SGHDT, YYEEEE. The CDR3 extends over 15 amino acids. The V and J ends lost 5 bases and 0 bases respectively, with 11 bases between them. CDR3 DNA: TGTGCCAGCAGGAAAGTCAGTGCAACTAATGAAAAACTGTTTTTT. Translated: CASRKVSATNEKLFF. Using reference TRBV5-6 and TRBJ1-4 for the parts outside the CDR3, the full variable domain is DAGVTQSPTHLIKTRGQQVTLRCSPKSGHDTVSWYQQALGQGPQFIFQYYEEEERQRGNFPDRFSGHQFPNYSSELNVNALLLGDSALYLCASRKVSATNEKLFFGSGTQLSVL.

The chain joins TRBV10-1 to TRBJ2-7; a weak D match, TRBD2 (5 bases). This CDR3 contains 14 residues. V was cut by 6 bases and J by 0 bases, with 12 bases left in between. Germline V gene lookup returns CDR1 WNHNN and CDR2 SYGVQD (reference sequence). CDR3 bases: TGCGCCAGCAGGGACTTACTGAGCTCCTACGAGCAGTACTTC. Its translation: CASRDLLSSYEQYF.

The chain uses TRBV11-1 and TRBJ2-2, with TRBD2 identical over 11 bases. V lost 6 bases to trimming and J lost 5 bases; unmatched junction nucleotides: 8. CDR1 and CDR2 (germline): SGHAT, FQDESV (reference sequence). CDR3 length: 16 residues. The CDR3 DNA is TGTGCCAGCAGTCCACTAGCGGGAGACGGGACCGGGGAGCTGTTTTTT. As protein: CASSPLAGDGTGELFF.

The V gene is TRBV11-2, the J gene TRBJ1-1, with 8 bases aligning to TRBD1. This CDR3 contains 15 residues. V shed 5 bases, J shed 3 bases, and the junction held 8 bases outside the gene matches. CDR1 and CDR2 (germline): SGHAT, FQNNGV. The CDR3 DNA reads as TGTGCCAGCAGCCCGACAGGGGTTAGGGACACTGAAGCTTTCTTT. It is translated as CASSPTGVRDTEAFF. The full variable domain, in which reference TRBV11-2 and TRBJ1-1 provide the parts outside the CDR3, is EAGVAQSPRYKIIEKRQSVAFWCNPISGHATLYWYQQILGQGPKLLIQFQNNGVVDDSQLPKDRFSAERLKGVDSTLKIQPAKLEDSAVYLCASSPTGVRDTEAFFGQGTRLTVV.

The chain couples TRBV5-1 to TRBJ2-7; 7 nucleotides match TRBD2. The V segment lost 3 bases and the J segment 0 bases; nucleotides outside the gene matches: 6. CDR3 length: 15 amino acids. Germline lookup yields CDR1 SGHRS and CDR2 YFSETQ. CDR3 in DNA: TGCGCCAGCAGCTACACACGGGACTACTCCTACGAGCAGTACTTC. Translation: CASSYTRDYSYEQYF.

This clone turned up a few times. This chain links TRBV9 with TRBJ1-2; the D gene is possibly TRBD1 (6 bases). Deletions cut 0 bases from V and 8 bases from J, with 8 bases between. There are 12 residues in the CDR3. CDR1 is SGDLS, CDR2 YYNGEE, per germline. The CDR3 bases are TGTGCCAGCAGCGTAGCAGGGGCGGGCTACACCTTC. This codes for CASSVAGAGYTF.

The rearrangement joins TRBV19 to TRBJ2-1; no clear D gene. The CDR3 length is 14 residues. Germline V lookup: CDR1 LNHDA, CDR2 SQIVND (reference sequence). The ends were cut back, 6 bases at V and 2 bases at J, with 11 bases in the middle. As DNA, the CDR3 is TGTGCCAGTAGAGTGCAGGATGCCTACAATGAGCAGTTCTTC. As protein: CASRVQDAYNEQFF.

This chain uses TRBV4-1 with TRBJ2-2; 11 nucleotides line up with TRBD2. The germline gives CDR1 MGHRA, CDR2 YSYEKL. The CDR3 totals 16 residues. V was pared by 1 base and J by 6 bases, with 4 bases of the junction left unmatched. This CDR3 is CASSQVAGGRSGELFF. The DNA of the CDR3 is TGCGCCAGCAGCCAAGTAGCGGGGGGGCGGTCCGGGGAGCTGTTTTTT.

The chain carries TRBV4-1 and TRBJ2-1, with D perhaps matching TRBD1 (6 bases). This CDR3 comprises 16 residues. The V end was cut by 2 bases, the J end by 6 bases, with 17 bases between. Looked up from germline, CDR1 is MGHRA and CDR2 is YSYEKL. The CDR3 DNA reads TGCGCCAGCAGCCAAAGGCGTCTAGTAGGGGGCAATGAGCAGTTCTTC. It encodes CASSQRRLVGGNEQFF.

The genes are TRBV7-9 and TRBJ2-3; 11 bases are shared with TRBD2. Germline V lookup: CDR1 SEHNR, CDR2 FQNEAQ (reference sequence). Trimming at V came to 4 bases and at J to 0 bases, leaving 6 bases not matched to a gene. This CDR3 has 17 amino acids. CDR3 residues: CASSSPGLAASTDTQYF. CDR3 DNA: TGTGCCAGCAGCTCACCGGGACTAGCGGCTAGCACAGATACGCAGTATTTT.

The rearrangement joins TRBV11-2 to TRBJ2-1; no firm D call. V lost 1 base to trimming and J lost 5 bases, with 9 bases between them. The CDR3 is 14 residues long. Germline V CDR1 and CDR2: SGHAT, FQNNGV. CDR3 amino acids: CASSLAKRNNEQFF. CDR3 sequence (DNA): TGTGCCAGCAGCTTAGCGAAACGTAACAATGAGCAGTTCTTC.

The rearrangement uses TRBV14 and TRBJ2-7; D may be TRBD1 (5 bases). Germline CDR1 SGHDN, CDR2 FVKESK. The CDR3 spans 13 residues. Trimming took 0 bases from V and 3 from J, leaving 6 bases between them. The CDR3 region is CASSQDGHYEQYF. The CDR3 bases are TGTGCCAGCAGCCAAGACGGACACTACGAGCAGTACTTC.

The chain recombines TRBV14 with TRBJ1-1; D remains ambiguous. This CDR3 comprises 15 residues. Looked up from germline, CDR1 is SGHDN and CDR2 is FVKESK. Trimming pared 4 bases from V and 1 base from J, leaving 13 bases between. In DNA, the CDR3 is TGTGCCAGCAGCCCCCGACTGACTTCGAACACTGAAGCTTTCTTT. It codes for CASSPRLTSNTEAFF.

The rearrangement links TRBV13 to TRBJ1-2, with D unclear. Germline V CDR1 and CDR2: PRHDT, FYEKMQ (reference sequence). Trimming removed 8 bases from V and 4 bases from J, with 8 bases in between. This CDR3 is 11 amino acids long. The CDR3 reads CASGIFYGYTF. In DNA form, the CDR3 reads TGTGCCAGCGGGATTTTCTATGGCTACACCTTC.

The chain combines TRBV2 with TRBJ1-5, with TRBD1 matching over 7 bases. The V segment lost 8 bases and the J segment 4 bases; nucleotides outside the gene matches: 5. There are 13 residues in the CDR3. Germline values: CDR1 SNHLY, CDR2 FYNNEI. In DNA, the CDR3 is TGTGCCAGCCAGGGGGTGGGTAATCAGCCCCAGCATTTT. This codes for CASQGVGNQPQHF.

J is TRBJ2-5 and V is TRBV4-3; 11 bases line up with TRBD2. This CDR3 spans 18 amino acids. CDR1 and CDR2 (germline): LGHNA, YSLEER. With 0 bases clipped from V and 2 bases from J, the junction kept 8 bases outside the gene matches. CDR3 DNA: TGCGCCAGCAGCCAAGAGGCTAGCGGGGGGCCTGCACAAGAGACCCAGTACTTC. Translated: CASSQEASGGPAQETQYF.

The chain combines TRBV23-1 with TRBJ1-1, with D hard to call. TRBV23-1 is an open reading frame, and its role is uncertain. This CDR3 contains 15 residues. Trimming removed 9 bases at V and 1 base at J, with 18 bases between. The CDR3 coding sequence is TGCGCCAGTCCCAGGACGGAGCGCTCGAACACTGAAGCTTTCTTT. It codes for CASPRTERSNTEAFF.

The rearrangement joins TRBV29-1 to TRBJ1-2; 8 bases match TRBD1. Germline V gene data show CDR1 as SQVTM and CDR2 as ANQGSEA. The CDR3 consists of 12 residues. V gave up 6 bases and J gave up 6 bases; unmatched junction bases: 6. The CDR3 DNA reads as TGCAGCGTCCAGGGGGCCGGGAATGGCTACACCTTC. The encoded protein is CSVQGAGNGYTF.

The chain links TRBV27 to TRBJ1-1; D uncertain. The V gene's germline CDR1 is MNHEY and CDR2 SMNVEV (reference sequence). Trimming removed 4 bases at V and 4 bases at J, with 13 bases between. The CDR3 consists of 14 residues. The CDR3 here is CASSWVGGTTEAFF. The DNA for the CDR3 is TGTGCCAGCAGTTGGGTTGGTGGCACCACTGAAGCTTTCTTT.

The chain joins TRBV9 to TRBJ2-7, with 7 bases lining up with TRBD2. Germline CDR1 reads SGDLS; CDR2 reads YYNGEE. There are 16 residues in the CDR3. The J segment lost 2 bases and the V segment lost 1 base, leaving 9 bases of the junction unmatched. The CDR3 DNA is TGTGCCAGCAGCGTATCGGCGGGGACTACCGCCTACGAGCAGTACTTC. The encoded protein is CASSVSAGTTAYEQYF.

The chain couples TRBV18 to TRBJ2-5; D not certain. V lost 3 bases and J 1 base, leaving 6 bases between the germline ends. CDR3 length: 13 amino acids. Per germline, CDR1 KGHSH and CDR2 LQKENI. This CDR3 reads CASSPSSQETQYF. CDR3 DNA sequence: TGTGCCAGCTCACCGTCAAGCCAAGAGACCCAGTACTTC.